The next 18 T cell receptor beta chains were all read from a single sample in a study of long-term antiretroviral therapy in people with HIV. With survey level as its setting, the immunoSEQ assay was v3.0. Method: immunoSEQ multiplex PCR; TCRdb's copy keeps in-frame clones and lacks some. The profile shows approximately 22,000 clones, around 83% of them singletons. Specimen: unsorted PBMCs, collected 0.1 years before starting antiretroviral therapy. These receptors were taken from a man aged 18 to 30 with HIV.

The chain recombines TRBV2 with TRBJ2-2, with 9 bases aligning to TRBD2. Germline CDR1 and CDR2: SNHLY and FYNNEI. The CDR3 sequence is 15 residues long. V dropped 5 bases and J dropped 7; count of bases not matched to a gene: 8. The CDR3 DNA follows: TGTGCCAGCAGTCCCCCGCGGGGGGGCTTCGGGGAGCTGTTTTTT. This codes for CASSPPRGGFGELFF.

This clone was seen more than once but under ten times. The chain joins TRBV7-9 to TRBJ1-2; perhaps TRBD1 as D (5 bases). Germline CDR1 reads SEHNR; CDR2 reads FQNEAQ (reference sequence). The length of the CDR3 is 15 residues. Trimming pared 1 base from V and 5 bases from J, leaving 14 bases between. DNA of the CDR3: TGTGCCAGCAGCTTAGAGGTGCGGCAGGGTTATGGCTACACCTTC. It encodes CASSLEVRQGYGYTF.

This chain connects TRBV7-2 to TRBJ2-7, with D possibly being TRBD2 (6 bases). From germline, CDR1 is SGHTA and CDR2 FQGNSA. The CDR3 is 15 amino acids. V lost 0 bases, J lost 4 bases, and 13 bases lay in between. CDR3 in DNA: TGTGCCAGCAGCTTAGCGCCGGTCCGGGAGTACGAGCAGTACTTC. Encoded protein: CASSLAPVREYEQYF. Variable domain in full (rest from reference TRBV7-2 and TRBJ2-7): GAGVSQSPSNKVTEKGKDVELRCDPISGHTALYWYRQSLGQGLEFLIYFQGNSAPDKSGLPSDRFSAERTGGSVSTLTIQRTQQEDSAVYLCASSLAPVREYEQYFGPGTRLTVT.

The CDR3 loop is CASSSSGSLYEQFF. The CDR3 nucleotides read TGTGCCAGCAGTAGCAGCGGGAGTCTTTATGAGCAGTTCTTC. The chain has TRBV27 and TRBJ2-1; 8 bases match TRBD2. The germline CDR1 and CDR2 sequences are MNHEY and SMNVEV (reference sequence). The ends lost 5 bases at V and 8 bases at J; junction bases unmatched: 8. CDR3 size: 14 residues.

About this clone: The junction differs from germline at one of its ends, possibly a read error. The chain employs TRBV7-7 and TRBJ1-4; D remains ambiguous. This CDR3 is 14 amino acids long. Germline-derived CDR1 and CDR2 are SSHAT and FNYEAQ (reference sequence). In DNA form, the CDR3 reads TGTGCTAGCAGCCCTACGTCGGGGAATGAAAAACTGTTTTTT. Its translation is CASSPTSGNEKLFF.

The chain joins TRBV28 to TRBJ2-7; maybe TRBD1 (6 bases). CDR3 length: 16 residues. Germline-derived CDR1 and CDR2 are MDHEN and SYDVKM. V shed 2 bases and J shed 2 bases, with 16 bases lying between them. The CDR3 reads CASSLRGQRITYEQYF. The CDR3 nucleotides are TGTGCCAGCAGTTTACGAGGACAGAGAATTACCTACGAGCAGTACTTC.

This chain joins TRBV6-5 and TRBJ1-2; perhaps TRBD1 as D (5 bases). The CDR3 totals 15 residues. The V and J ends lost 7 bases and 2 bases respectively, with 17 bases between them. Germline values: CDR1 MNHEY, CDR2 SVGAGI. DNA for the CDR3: TGTGCCAGCACCTCGGGGCAGGTTGGGAACTATGGCTACACCTTC. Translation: CASTSGQVGNYGYTF.

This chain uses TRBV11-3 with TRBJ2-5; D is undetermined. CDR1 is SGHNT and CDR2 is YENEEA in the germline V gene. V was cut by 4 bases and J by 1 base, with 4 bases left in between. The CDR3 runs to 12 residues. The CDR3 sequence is CASSSLQETQYF. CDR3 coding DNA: TGTGCCAGCAGCTCCCTCCAAGAGACCCAGTACTTC.

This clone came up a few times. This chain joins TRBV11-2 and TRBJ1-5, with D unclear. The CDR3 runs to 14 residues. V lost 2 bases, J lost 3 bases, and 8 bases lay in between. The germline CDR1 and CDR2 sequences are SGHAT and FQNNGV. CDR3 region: CASSLPDSNQPQHF. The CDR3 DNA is TGTGCCAGCAGCTTACCGGACTCCAATCAGCCCCAGCATTTT.

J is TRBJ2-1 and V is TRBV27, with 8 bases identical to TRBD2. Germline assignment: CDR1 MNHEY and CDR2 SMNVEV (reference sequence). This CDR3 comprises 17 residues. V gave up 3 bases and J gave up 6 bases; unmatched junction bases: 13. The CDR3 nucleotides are TGTGCCAGCAGTTTCGACAAGCCGGGACTAGGAGGCAATGAGCAGTTCTTC. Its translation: CASSFDKPGLGGNEQFF.

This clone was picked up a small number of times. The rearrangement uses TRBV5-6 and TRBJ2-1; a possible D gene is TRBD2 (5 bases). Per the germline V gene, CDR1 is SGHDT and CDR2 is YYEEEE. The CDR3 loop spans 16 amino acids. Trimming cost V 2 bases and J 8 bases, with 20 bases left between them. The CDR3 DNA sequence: TGTGCCAGCAGCTTTATGGGGAGCACCCCCCTGGATGAGCAGTTCTTC. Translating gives CASSFMGSTPLDEQFF.

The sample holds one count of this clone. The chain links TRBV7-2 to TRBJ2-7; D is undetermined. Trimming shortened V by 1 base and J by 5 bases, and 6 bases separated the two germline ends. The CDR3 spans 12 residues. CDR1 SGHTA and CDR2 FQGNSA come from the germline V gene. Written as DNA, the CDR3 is TGTGCCAGCAGCTTAGTGGTCCACGAGCAGTACTTC. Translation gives CASSLVVHEQYF.

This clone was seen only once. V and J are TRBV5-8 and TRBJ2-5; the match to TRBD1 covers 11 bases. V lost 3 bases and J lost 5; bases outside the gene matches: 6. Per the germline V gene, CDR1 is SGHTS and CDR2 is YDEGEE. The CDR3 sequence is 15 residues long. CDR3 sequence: CASSSTDRGLETQYF. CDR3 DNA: TGTGCCAGCAGCTCGACGGACAGGGGGCTTGAGACCCAGTACTTC.

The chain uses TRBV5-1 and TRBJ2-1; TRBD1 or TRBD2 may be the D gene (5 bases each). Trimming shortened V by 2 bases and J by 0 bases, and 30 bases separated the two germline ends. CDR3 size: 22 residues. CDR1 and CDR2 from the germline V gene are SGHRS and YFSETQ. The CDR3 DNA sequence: TGCGCCAGCAGCTTTCCCCTGGACTCCGGCAGGGACCTTTCGAGCTCCTACAATGAGCAGTTCTTC. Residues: CASSFPLDSGRDLSSSYNEQFF.

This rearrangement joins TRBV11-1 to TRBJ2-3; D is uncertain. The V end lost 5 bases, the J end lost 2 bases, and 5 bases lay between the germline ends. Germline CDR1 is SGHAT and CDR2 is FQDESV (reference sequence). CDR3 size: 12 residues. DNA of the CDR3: TGTGCCAGCAGCGGATCCACAGATACGCAGTATTTT. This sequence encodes CASSGSTDTQYF.

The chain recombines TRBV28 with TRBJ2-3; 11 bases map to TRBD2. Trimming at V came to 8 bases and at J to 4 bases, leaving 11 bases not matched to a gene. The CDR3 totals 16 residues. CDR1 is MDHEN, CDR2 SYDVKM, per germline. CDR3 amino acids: CASGAGLLAGADTQYF. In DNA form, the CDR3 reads TGTGCCAGCGGCGCAGGGTTACTAGCGGGAGCAGATACGCAGTATTTT.

The chain's CDR3 is CASSPPSVGLSLGQPQHF. CDR3 DNA: TGTGCCAGCTCACCCCCCAGCGTGGGGCTATCTTTGGGTCAGCCCCAGCATTTT. This chain connects TRBV18 to TRBJ1-5; a possible D gene is TRBD1 (5 bases). CDR1 KGHSH and CDR2 LQKENI come from the germline V gene. This CDR3 has 18 amino acids. V gave up 3 bases and J gave up 6 bases, with 24 bases separating them.

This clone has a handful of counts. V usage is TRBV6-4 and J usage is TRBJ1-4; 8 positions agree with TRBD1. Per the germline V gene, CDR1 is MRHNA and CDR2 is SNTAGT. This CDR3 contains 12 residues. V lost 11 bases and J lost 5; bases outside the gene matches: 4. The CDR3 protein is CAQRQGNEKLFF. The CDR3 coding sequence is TGTGCCCAAAGACAGGGGAATGAAAAACTGTTTTTT.